A selection of T cell receptor beta chains follows, all from one sample in a study of T cells after yellow fever vaccination. TCRdb re-called the 5' RACE reads with MiXCR, one entry per CDR3 protein. In the table there are some 100,000 distinct CDR3 sequences, about 8.4% of which are singletons. The sequencing used CD8+ T cells not binding an NS4B(214-222) dextramer, sorted from PBMCs, collected less than 16 days after the first yellow fever vaccination. These receptors were obtained from a man aged 18 to 30 who received the YFV17D yellow fever vaccine. Each CDR3 is given with its conserved first and last residue. A D gene is named only where the DNA matches it firmly. Clone size, where shown, is once, few, many, or a class for clones that have expanded.

size: few
D: NA
J: TRBJ2-3
V: TRBV19
CDR3: CASKKSDTQYF
DNA: TGTGCCAGTAAGAAGTCAGATACGCAGTATTTT

size: many
D: TRBD2
J: TRBJ2-1
V: TRBV14
CDR3: CASSQGSVAGGNNEQFF
DNA: TGTGCCAGCAGCCAAGGCTCGGTAGCGGGGGGGAACAATGAGCAGTTCTTC

size: few
D: TRBD1
J: TRBJ1-2
V: TRBV3-1
CDR3: CASSQGQGARGYTF
DNA: TGTGCCAGCAGCCAAGGACAGGGGGCTCGGGGCTACACCTTC

size: few
D: NA
J: TRBJ2-3
V: TRBV20-1
CDR3: CSAREMLGPTTDTQYF
DNA: TGCAGTGCTAGAGAGATGCTAGGCCCGACCACAGATACGCAGTATTTT

size: few
D: NA
J: TRBJ2-3
V: TRBV15
CDR3: CATSRDVRKTSTDTQYF
DNA: TGTGCCACCAGCAGAGATGTCCGAAAGACTAGCACAGATACGCAGTATTTT

size: few
D: TRBD1
J: TRBJ1-2
V: TRBV7-9
CDR3: CASSLDRANYGYTF
DNA: TGTGCCAGCAGCCTCGACAGGGCTAACTATGGCTACACCTTC

size: NA
D: NA
J: TRBJ1-2
V: TRBV9
CDR3: CASSVYEAGWVGYTF
DNA: TGTGCCAGCAGCGTATATGAGGCCGGGTGGGTCGGCTACACCTTC

size: many
D: TRBD1
J: TRBJ1-3
V: TRBV10-3
CDR3: CAIRRGTEGNTIYF
DNA: TGTGCCATCAGGAGGGGGACAGAAGGAAACACCATATATTTT

size: NA
D: NA
J: TRBJ1-4
V: TRBV4-3
CDR3: CASSQSTPNEKLFF
DNA: TGCGCCAGCAGCCAAAGTACCCCTAATGAAAAACTGTTTTTT

size: many
D: TRBD1
J: TRBJ1-1
V: TRBV4-3
CDR3: CASSQDRDRAGNTEAFF
DNA: TGCGCCAGCAGCCAAGATAGGGACAGGGCAGGGAACACTGAAGCTTTCTTT

size: NA
D: NA
J: TRBJ2-1
V: TRBV5-1
CDR3: CASVIGIGGKVEQFF
DNA: TGCGCCAGCGTAATAGGAATTGGGGGTAAGGTTGAGCAGTTCTTC

size: NA
D: NA
J: TRBJ2-3
V: TRBV5-4
CDR3: CASSLDPATSPDTQYF
DNA: TGTGCCAGCAGCTTGGACCCCGCAACTAGTCCAGATACGCAGTATTTT

size: NA
D: NA
J: TRBJ2-7
V: TRBV4-1
CDR3: CASSQSDNYEQYF
DNA: TGCGCCAGCAGCCAGTCGGACAACTACGAGCAGTACTTC

size: few
D: NA
J: TRBJ1-3
V: TRBV7-9
CDR3: CASSPSSEFFSGNTIYF
DNA: TGTGCCAGCAGCCCCTCCTCCGAGTTCTTCTCTGGAAACACCATATATTTT

size: NA
D: NA
J: TRBJ2-3
V: TRBV5-5
CDR3: CASSLREQIVDTQYF
DNA: TGTGCCAGCAGCTTAAGGGAGCAAATTGTGGATACGCAGTATTTT

size: few
D: NA
J: TRBJ2-7
V: TRBV7-9
CDR3: CASSSPLGHTVYEQYF
DNA: TGTGCCAGCAGCTCACCCCTGGGGCACACCGTCTACGAGCAGTACTTC

size: many
D: TRBD2
J: TRBJ2-1
V: TRBV4-3
CDR3: CASSQDRGDEQFF
DNA: TGCGCCAGCAGCCAAGATCGGGGGGATGAGCAGTTCTTC

size: NA
D: TRBD2
J: TRBJ2-1
V: TRBV11-2
CDR3: CASSLERTHGGSF
DNA: TGTGCCAGCAGCTTAGAAAGGACTCACGGGGGGAGCTTC

size: NA
D: TRBD1
J: TRBJ2-5
V: TRBV11-2
CDR3: CASSLDRDRGRQETQYF
DNA: TGTGCCAGCAGCTTAGATAGGGACAGGGGGCGTCAAGAGACCCAGTACTTC

size: few
D: NA
J: TRBJ1-6
V: TRBV28
CDR3: CASSFLGGGENSPLHF
DNA: TGTGCCAGCAGTTTTCTCGGGGGAGGTGAGAATTCACCCCTCCACTTT

size: few
D: TRBD1
J: TRBJ1-1
V: TRBV7-6
CDR3: CASSPDRGPWGEAFF
DNA: TGTGCCAGCAGCCCAGACAGGGGGCCCTGGGGTGAAGCTTTCTTT

size: NA
D: NA
J: TRBJ1-1
V: TRBV4-3
CDR3: CASSQGPSGLGTEAFF
DNA: TGCGCCAGCAGCCAGGGGCCCTCGGGACTAGGAACTGAAGCTTTCTTT

size: NA
D: NA
J: TRBJ2-5
V: TRBV9
CDR3: CASSVGVLWIETQYF
DNA: TGTGCCAGCAGCGTCGGGGTGCTCTGGATTGAGACCCAGTACTTC

size: NA
D: NA
J: TRBJ2-2
V: TRBV9
CDR3: CASSVTGGELFF
DNA: TGTGCCAGCAGCGTAACGGGCGGGGAGCTGTTTTTT

size: few
D: TRBD2
J: TRBJ2-1
V: TRBV4-1
CDR3: CASSHTGTSRDNEQFF
DNA: TGCGCCAGCAGCCACACCGGGACTAGCAGAGACAATGAGCAGTTCTTC